This T cell receptor beta chain is drawn from a study of blood T cell repertoires in COVID-19. Study-wide context: Acute-phase and convalescent COVID-19 samples originated in the United States, Italy and Spain. From T cells, B-cell-depleted T cells, or PBMCs came the material, which was cDNA or gDNA.

Germline loops: CDR1 LGHDT, CDR2 YNNKEL (reference sequence). The CDR3 is 15 amino acids. V was shortened by 0 bases and J by 6 bases, with 12 bases between the two germline ends. Per the study methods: Amplification of reference gene primers provided the estimated nucleated cell counts. The data were produced by immunoSEQ multiplex PCR, yet TCRdb's version contains in-frame clones alone and is incomplete. V and J calls and clone size are as listed in that table; D and trimming were resolved from the DNA. The sample records under 250,000 clones, around 86% being singletons. Followed longitudinally, the Seattle patients had been enrolled during active infection.

Sequencing was done on a sample of peripheral blood. The chain carries TRBV3-1 (or the pseudogene TRBV3-2) and TRBJ2-4; D gene ambiguous. The clonotype comes from a woman older than 75 with COVID-19, enrolled during active disease. The CDR3 reads CASSQDRVRRNIQYF. CDR3 nucleotides: TGTGCCAGCAGCCAAGACCGGGTCCGGCGAAACATTCAGTACTTC.